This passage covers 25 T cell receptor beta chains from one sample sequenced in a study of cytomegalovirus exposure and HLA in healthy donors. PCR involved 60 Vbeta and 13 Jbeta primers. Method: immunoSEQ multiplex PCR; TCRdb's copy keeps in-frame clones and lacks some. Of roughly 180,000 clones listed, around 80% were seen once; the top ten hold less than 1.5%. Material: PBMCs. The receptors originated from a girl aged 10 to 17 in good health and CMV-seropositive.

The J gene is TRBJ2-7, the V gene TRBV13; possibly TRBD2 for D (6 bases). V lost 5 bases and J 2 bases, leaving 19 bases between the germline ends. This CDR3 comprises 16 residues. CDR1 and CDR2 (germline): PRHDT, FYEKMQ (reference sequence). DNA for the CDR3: TGTGCCAGCAGCGCCTCTGTCGGGGGTACTACCTACGAGCAGTACTTC. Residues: CASSASVGGTTYEQYF. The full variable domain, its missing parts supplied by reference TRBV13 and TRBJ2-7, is AAGVIQSPRHLIKEKRETATLKCYPIPRHDTVYWYQQGPGQDPQFLISFYEKMQSDKGSIPDRFSAQQFSDYHSELNMSSLELGDSALYFCASSASVGGTTYEQYFGPGTRLTVT.

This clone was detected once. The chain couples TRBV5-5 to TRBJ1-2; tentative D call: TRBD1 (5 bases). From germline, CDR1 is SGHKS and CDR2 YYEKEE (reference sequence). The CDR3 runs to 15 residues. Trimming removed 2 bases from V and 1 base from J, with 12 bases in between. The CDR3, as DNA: TGTGCCAGCAGCTTTTGGCCAGGGAATAACTATGGCTACACCTTC. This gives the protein CASSFWPGNNYGYTF.

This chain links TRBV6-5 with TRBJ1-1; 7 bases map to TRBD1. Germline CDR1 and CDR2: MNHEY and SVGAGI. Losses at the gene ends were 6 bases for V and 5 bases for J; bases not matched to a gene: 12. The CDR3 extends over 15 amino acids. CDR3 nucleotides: TGTGCCAGCAGCCAAGGGGGCCAGTGGGGGACTGAAGCTTTCTTT. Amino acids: CASSQGGQWGTEAFF.

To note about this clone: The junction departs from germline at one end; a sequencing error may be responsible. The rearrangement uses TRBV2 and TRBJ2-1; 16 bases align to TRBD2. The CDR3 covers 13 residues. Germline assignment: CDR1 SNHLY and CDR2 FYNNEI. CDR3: CAISGTSGRGEIF. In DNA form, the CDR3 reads TGTGCCATATCAGGGACTAGCGGGAGGGGGGAAATCTTC.

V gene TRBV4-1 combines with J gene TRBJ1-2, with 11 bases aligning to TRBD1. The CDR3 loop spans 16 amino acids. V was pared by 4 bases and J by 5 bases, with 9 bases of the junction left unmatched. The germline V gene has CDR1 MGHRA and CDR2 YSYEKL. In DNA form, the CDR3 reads TGCGCCAGCAGCCCAGGACAGGGGGCACGATATTATGGCTACACCTTC. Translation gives CASSPGQGARYYGYTF.

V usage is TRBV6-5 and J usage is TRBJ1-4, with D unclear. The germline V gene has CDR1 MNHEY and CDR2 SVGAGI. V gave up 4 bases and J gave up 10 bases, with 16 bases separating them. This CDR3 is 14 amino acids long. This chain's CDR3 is CASSSWGDAGKLFF. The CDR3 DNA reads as TGTGCCAGCAGTTCCTGGGGAGACGCAGGAAAACTGTTTTTT.

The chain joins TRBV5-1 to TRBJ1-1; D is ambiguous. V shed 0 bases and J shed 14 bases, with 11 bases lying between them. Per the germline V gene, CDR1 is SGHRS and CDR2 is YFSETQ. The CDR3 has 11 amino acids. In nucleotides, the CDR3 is TGCGCCAGCAGCTTGGCGGGGATTTTATTCTTT. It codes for CASSLAGILFF.

CDR3 protein: CASSLSGQQYNEQFF. CDR3 in DNA: TGTGCCAGCAGTTTATCTGGACAGCAGTACAATGAGCAGTTCTTC. V gene TRBV27 combines with J gene TRBJ2-1; D possibly corresponds to TRBD1 (6 bases). In germline, CDR1 is MNHEY, CDR2 SMNVEV (reference sequence). CDR3 size: 15 residues. Trimming removed 0 bases from V and 4 bases from J, with 10 bases in between.

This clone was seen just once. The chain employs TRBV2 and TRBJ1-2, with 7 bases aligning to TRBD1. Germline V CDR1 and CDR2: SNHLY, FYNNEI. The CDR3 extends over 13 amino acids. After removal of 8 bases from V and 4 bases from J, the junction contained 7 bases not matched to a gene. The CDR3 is CASGRGGFYGYTF. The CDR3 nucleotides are TGTGCCAGCGGCAGAGGGGGCTTCTATGGCTACACCTTC.

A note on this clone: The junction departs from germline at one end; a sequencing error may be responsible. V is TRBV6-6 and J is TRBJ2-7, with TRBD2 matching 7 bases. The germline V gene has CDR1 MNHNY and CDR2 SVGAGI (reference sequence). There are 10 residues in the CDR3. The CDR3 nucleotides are TGTGCCAGCAGCGACGGGACTAAAAGGTTC. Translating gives CASSDGTKRF.

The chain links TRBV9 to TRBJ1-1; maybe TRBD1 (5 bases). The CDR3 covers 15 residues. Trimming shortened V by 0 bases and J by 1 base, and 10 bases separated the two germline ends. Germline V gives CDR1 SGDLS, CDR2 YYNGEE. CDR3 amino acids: CASSVDGQGNTEAFF. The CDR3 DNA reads TGTGCCAGCAGCGTAGATGGGCAGGGGAACACTGAAGCTTTCTTT.

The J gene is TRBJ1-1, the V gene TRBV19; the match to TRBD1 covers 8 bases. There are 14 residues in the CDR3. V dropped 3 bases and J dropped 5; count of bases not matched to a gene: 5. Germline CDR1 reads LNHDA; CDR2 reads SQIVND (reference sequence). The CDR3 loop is CASSIDRGRTEAFF. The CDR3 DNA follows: TGTGCCAGTAGTATCGACAGGGGAAGGACTGAAGCTTTCTTT.

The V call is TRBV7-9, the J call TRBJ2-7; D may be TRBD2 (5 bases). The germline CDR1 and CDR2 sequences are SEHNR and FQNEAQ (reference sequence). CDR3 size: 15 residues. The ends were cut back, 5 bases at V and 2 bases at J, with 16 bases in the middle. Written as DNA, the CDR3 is TGTGCCAGCAGCCCCGTGAAGCTAGCTCCCTACGAGCAGTACTTC. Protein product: CASSPVKLAPYEQYF.

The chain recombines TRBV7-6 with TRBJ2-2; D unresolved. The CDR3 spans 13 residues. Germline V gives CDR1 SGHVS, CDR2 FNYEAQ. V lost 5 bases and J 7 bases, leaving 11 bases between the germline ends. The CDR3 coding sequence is TGTGCCAGCAGCCCCCTCCCCAGCGGGGAGCTGTTTTTT. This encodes CASSPLPSGELFF.

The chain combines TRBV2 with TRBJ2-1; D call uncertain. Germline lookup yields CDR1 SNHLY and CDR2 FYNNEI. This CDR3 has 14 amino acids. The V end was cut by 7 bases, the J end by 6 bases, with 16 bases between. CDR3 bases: TGTGCCAGCAAAACAAGGCTGGCTAGCAATGAGCAGTTCTTC. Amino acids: CASKTRLASNEQFF.

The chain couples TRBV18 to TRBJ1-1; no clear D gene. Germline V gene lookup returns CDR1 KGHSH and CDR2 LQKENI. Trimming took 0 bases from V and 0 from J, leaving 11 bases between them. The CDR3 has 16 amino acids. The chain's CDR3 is CASSPPNGLVNTEAFF. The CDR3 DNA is TGTGCCAGCTCACCACCAAACGGACTTGTGAACACTGAAGCTTTCTTT.

CDR3 nucleotide sequence: TGTGCCAGCAGTTCTTCCGACAGGGGGAATGCCGGGGAGCTGTTTTTT. It codes for CASSSSDRGNAGELFF. The chain recombines TRBV28 with TRBJ2-2; TRBD1 aligns across 9 bases. There are 16 residues in the CDR3. The J segment lost 6 bases and the V segment lost 4 bases, leaving 9 bases of the junction unmatched. Germline CDR1 MDHEN, CDR2 SYDVKM.

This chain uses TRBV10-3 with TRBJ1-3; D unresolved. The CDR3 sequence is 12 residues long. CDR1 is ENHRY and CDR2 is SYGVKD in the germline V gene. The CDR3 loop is CGVRGSGNTIYF. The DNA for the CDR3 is TGTGGGGTTCGGGGTTCTGGAAACACCATATATTTT.

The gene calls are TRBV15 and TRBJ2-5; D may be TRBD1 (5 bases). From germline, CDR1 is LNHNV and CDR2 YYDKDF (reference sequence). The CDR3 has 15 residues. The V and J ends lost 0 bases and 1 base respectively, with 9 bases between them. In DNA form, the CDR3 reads TGTGCCACCAGCAGAGATCCAGGGCCCCAAGAGACCCAGTACTTC. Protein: CATSRDPGPQETQYF. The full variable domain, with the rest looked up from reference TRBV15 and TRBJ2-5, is DAMVIQNPRYQVTQFGKPVTLSCSQTLNHNVMYWYQQKSSQAPKLLFHYYDKDFNNEADTPDNFQSRRPNTSFCFLDIRSPGLGDTAMYLCATSRDPGPQETQYFGPGTRLLVL.

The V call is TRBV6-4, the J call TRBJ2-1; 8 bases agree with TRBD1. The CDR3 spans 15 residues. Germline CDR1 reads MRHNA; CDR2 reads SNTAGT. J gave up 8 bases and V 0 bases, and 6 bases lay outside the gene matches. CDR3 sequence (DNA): TGTGCCAGCAGTGACTCCCGGACAGGGTACCATGAGCAGTTCTTC. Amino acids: CASSDSRTGYHEQFF.

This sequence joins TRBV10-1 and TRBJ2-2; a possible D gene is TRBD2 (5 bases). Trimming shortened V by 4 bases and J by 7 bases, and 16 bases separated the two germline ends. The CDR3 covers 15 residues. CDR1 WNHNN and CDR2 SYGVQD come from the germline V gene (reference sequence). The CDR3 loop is CASSATFSVGGELFF. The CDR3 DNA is TGCGCCAGCAGTGCGACCTTTAGCGTCGGCGGGGAGCTGTTTTTT.

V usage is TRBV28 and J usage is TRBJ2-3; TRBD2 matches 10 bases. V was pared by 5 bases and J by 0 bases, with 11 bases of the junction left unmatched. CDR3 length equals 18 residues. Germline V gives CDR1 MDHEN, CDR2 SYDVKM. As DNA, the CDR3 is TGTGCCAGCAGTCCGACTCTGACTAGCGGGCATAGCACAGATACGCAGTATTTT. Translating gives CASSPTLTSGHSTDTQYF.

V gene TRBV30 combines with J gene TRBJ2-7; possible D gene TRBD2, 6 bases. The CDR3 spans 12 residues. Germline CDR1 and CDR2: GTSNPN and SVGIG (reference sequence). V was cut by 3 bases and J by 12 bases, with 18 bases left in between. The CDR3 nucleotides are TGTGCCTGGAGCCAGTTCGGAGGGGAGTGGTACTTC. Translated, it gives CAWSQFGGEWYF.

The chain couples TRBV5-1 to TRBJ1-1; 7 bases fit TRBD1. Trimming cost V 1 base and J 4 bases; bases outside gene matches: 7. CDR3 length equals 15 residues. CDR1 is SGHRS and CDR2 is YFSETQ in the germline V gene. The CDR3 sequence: CASSLTDRDATEAFF. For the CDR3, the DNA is TGCGCCAGCAGCTTGACAGACAGGGATGCCACTGAAGCTTTCTTT.

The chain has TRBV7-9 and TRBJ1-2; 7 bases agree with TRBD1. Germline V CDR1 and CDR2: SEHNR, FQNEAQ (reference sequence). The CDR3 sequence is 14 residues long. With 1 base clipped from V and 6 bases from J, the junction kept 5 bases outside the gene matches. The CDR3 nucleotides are TGTGCCAGCAGCTTAGTCGGGACAGCGCATGGCTACACCTTC. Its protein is CASSLVGTAHGYTF.